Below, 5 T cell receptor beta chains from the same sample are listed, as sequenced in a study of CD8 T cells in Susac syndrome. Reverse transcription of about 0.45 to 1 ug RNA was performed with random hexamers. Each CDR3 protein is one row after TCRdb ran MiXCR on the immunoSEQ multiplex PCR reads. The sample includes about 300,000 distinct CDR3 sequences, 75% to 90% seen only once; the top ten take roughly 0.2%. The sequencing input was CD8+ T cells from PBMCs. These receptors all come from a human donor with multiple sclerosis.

The CDR3, as DNA: TGTGCCAGCAGCTTAGCGTCGGTAGACGAGCAGTACTTC. Translation gives CASSLASVDEQYF. V and J are TRBV7-6 and TRBJ2-7; D not certain. V gave up 0 bases and J gave up 5 bases, with 8 bases separating them. This CDR3 has 13 amino acids. Germline CDR1 SGHVS, CDR2 FNYEAQ.

The DNA of the CDR3 is TGCAGTGCTAGAGTCATACTAGCGGGGGATGGGGAGCAGTACTTC. It translates to CSARVILAGDGEQYF. The rearrangement uses TRBV20-1 and TRBJ2-7; 11 bases agree with TRBD2. The length of the CDR3 is 15 residues. In germline, CDR1 is DFQATT, CDR2 SNEGSKA (reference sequence). J gave up 7 bases and V 1 base, and 9 bases lay outside the gene matches.

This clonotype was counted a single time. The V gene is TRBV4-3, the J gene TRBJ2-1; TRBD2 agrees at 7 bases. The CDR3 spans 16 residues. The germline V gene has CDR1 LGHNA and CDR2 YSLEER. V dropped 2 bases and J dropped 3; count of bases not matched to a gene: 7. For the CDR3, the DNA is TGCGCCAGCAGCCAAACTCGGGGGGTCGGCTACAATGAGCAGTTCTTC. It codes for CASSQTRGVGYNEQFF.

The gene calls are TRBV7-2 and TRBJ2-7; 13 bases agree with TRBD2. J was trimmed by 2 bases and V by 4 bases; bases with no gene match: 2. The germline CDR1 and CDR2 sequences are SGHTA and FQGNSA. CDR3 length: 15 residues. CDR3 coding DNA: TGTGCCAGCAGCTGGGGACTAGCGGGGACCTACGAGCAGTACTTC. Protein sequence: CASSWGLAGTYEQYF.

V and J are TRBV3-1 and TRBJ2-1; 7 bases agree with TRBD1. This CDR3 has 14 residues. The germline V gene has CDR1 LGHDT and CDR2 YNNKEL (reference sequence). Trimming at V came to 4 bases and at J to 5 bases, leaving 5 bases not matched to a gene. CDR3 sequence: CASSPTGWDNEQFF. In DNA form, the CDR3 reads TGTGCCAGCAGCCCGACAGGGTGGGACAATGAGCAGTTCTTC.